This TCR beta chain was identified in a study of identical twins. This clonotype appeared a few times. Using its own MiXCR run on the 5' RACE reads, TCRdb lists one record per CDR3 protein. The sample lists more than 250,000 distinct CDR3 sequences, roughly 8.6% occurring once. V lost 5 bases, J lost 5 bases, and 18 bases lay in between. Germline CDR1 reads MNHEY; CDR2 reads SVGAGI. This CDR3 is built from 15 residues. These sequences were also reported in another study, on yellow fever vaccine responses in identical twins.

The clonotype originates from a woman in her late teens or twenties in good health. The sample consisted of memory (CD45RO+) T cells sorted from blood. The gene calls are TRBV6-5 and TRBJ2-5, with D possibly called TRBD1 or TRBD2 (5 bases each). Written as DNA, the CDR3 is TGTGCCAGCAGTAACCGGGACGGAGGTGGGGAGACCCAGTACTTC. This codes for CASSNRDGGGETQYF.